This T cell receptor beta chain was recovered during a study of control samples from healthy donors and cancer patients. Data came from immunoSEQ multiplex PCR; TCRdb stores just in-frame clones and leaves some out. The repertoire holds some 150,000 clones, roughly 94% seen once, with about an eighth in the top ten. V lost 7 bases and J lost 6; bases outside the gene matches: 9. The germline gives CDR1 SQVTM, CDR2 ANQGSEA. The CDR3 totals 13 residues. The source is a man aged 40-49 years in good health. Sequenced sample: blood. J is TRBJ2-7 and V is TRBV29-1, with 10 positions matching TRBD1. CDR3: CSAQTGGIGEQYF. The CDR3 DNA sequence: TGCAGCGCTCAGACAGGGGGCATCGGCGAGCAGTACTTC.